This T cell receptor (beta chain) was found in a study of cytomegalovirus exposure and HLA in healthy donors. Study-level results: In a later analysis, across HLA loci, associated TCR counts were highest for DRB1, lowest for HLA-C. Reported results showed that the classifier diagnosed cytomegalovirus status with high specificity and sensitivity. Earlier analysis found most TCR beta V segments productive about 90% or about 30% of the time.

V lost 4 bases, J lost 5 bases, and 7 bases stayed unmatched. CDR1 is SEHNR and CDR2 is FQNEAQ in the germline V gene (reference sequence). The CDR3 consists of 14 residues. PCR involved 60 Vbeta and 13 Jbeta primers. The table came from immunoSEQ multiplex PCR; TCRdb's copy has only in-frame clones and leaves some out. The repertoire holds over 120,000 clones, with 75% to 90% as singletons. Healthy bone marrow donors supplied every sample. Of note for this clone: Its antigen remains unidentified.

The sequencing sample was made of PBMCs. This receptor was taken from a man between 35 and 55 years old in good health and CMV-seronegative. The V and J genes are TRBV7-9 and TRBJ2-7, with 8 bases matching TRBD1. CDR3: CASSSSQGVDEQYF. CDR3 bases: TGTGCCAGCAGCTCGTCACAGGGGGTGGACGAGCAGTACTTC. Full variable domain (rest looked up from reference TRBV7-9 and TRBJ2-7): DTGVSQNPRHKITKRGQNVTFRCDPISEHNRLYWYRQTLGQGPEFLTYFQNEAQLEKSRLLSDRFSAERPKGSFSTLEIQRTEQGDSAMYLCASSSSQGVDEQYFGPGTRLTVT.